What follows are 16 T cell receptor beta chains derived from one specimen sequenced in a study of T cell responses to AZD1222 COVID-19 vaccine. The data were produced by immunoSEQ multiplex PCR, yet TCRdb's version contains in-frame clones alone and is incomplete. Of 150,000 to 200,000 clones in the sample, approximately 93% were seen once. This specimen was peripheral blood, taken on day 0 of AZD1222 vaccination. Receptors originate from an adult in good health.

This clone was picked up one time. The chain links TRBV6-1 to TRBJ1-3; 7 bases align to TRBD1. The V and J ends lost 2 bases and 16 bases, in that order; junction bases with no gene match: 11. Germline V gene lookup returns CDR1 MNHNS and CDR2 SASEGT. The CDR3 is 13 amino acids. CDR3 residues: CASSERGTEQAYF. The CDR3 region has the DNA TGTGCCAGCAGTGAACGGGGGACAGAACAAGCGTATTTT.

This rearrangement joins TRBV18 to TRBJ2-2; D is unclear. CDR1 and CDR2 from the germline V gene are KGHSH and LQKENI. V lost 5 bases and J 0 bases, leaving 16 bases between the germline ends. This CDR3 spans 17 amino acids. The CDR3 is CASSFNIGETNTGELFF. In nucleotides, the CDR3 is TGTGCCAGCTCATTTAATATAGGTGAAACGAACACCGGGGAGCTGTTTTTT.

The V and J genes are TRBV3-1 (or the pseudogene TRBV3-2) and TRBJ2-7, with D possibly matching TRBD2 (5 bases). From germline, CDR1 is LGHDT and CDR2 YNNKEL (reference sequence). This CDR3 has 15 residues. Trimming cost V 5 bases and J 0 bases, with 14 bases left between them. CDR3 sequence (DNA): TGTGCCAGCAGCACTCGGGCCACTAGCTCCTACGAGCAGTACTTC. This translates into CASSTRATSSYEQYF.

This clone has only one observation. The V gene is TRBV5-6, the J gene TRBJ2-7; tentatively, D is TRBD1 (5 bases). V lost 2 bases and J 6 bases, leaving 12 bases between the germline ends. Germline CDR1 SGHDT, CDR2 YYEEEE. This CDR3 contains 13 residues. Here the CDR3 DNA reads TGTGCCAGCAGCTTAAAACAGGTTCGCGAGCAGTACTTC. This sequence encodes CASSLKQVREQYF. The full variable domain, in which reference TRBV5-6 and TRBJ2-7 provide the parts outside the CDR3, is DAGVTQSPTHLIKTRGQQVTLRCSPKSGHDTVSWYQQALGQGPQFIFQYYEEEERQRGNFPDRFSGHQFPNYSSELNVNALLLGDSALYLCASSLKQVREQYFGPGTRLTVT.

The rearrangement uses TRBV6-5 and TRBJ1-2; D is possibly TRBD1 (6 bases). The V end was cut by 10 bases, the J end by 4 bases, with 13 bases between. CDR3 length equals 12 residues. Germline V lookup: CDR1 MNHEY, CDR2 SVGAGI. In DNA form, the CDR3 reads TGTGCCACCAAGGACAGATTCTATGGCTACACCTTC. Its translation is CATKDRFYGYTF.

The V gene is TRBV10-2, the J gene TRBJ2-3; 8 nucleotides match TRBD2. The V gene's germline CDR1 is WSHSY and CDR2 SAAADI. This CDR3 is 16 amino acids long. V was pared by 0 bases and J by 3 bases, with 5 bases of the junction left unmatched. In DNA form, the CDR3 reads TGCGCCAGCAGTGAGTCAGGGCGGGGGGCTACAGATACGCAGTATTTT. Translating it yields CASSESGRGATDTQYF.

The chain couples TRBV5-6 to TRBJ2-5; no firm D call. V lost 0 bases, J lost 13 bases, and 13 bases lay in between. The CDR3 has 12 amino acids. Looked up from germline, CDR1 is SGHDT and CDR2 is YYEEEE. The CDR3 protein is CASSLARLNLYF. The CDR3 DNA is TGTGCCAGCAGCTTGGCCCGCTTGAACTTGTACTTC. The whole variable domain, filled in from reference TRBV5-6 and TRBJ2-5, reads DAGVTQSPTHLIKTRGQQVTLRCSPKSGHDTVSWYQQALGQGPQFIFQYYEEEERQRGNFPDRFSGHQFPNYSSELNVNALLLGDSALYLCASSLARLNLYFGPGTRLLVL.

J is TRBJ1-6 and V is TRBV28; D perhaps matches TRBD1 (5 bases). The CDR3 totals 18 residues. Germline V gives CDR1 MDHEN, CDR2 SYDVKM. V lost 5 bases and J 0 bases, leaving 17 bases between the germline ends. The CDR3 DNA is TGTGCCAGCAGTCTCTCGGGACTACCAAGCTCCTATAATTCACCCCTCCACTTT. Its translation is CASSLSGLPSSYNSPLHF.

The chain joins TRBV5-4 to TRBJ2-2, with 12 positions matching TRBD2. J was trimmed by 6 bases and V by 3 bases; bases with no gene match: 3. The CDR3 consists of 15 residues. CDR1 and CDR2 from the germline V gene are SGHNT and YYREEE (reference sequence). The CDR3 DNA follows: TGTGCCAGCAGCTCTAGCGGGAGGGCCGCCGGGGAGCTGTTTTTT. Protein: CASSSSGRAAGELFF.

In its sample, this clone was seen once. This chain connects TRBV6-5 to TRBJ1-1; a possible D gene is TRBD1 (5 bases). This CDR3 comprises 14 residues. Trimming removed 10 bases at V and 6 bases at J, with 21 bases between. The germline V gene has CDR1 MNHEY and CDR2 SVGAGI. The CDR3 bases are TGTGCCACCTTTCGCGGGGCCCTAATGGCTGAAGCTTTCTTT. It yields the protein CATFRGALMAEAFF.

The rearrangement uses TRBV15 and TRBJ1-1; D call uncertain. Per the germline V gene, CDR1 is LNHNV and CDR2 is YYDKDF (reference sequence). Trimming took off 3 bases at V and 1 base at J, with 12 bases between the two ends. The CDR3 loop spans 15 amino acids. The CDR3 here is CATSSLTTRNTEAFF. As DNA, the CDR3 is TGTGCCACCAGCAGCCTTACTACGAGGAACACTGAAGCTTTCTTT.

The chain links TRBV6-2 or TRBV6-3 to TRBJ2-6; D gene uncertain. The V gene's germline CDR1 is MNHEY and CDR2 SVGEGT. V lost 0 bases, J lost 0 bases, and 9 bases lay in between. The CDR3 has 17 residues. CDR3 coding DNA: TGTGCCAGCAGTTACTCCCGGCCGTACTCTGGGGCCAACGTCCTGACTTTC. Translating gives CASSYSRPYSGANVLTF.

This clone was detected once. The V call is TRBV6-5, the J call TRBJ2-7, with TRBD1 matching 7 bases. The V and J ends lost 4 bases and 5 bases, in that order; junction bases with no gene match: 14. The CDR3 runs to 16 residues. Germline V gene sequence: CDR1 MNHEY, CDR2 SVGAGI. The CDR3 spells CASSSPTGVFRNEQYF. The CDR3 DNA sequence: TGTGCCAGCAGTTCGCCAACAGGGGTCTTTAGGAACGAGCAGTACTTC.

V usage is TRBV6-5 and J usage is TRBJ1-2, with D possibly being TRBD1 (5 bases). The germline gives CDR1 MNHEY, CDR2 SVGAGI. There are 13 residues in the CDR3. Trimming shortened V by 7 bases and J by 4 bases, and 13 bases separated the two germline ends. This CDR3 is CASTLGRGYGYTF. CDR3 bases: TGTGCCAGCACCCTAGGTAGGGGCTATGGCTACACCTTC.

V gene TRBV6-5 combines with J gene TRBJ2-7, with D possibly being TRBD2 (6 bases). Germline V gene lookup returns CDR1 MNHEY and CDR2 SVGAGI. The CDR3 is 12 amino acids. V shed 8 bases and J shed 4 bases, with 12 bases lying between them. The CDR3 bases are TGTGCCAGCGGAGGGCCAGGATACGAGCAGTACTTC. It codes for CASGGPGYEQYF.

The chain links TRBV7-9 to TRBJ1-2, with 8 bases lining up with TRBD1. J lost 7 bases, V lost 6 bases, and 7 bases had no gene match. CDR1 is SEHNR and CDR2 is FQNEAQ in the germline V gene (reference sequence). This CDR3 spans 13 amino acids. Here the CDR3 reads CASRNSGGAGYTF. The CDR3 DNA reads TGTGCCAGCAGGAACTCAGGGGGCGCTGGCTACACCTTC. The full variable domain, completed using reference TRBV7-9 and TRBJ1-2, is DTGVSQNPRHKITKRGQNVTFRCDPISEHNRLYWYRQTLGQGPEFLTYFQNEAQLEKSRLLSDRFSAERPKGSFSTLEIQRTEQGDSAMYLCASRNSGGAGYTFGSGTRLTVV.